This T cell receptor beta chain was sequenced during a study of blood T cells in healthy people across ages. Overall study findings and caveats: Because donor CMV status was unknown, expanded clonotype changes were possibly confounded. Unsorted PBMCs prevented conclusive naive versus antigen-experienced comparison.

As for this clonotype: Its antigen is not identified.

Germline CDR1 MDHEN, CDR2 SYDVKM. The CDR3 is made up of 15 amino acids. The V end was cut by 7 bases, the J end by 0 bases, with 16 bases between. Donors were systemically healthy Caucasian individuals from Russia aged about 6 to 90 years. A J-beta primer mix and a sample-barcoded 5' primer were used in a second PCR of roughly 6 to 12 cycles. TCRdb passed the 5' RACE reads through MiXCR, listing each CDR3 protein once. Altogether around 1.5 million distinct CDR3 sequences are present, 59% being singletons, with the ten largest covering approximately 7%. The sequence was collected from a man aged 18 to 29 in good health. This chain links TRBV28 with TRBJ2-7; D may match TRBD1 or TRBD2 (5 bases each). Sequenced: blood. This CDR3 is CASTTSGTVSYEQYF. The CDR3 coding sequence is TGTGCCAGCACGACTTCCGGGACGGTCTCCTACGAGCAGTACTTC. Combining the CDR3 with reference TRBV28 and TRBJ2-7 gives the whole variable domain DVKVTQSSRYLVKRTGEKVFLECVQDMDHENMFWYRQDPGLGLRLIYFSYDVKMKEKGDIPEGYSVSREKKERFSLILESASTNQTSMYLCASTTSGTVSYEQYFGPGTRLTVT.